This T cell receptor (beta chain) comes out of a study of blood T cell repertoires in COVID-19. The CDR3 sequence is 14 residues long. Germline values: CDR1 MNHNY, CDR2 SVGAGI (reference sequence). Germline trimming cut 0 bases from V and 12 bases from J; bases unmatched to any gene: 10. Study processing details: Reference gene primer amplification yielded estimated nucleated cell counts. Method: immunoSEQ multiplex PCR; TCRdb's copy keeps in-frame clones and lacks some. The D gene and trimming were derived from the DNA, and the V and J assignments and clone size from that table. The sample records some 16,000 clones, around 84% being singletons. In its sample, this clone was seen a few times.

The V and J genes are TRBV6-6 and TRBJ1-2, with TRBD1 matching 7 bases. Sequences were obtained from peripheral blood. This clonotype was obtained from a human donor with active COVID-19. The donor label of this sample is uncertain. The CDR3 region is CASSYSIGTDFHTF. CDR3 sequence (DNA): TGTGCCAGCAGTTACTCGATCGGGACAGATTTCCACACCTTC.